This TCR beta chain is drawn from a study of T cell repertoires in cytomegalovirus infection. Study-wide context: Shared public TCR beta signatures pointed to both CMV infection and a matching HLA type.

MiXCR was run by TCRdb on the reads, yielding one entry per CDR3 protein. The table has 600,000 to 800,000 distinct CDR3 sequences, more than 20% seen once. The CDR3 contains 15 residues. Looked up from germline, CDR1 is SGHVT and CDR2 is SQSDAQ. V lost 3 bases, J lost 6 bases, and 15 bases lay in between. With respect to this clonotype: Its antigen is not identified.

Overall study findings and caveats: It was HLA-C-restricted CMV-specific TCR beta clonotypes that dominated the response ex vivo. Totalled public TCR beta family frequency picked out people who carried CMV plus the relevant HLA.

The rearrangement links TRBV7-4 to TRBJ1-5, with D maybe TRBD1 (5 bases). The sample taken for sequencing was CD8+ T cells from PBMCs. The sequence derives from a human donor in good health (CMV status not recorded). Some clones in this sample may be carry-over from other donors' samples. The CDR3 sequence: CASSFGGVEGQPQHF. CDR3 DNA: TGTGCCAGCAGCTTTGGAGGGGTTGAAGGTCAGCCCCAGCATTTT.